This TCR beta chain was recovered during a study of blood T cell repertoires in COVID-19. Repertoires were generated with immunoSEQ multiplex PCR, while TCRdb's copy carries only in-frame clones and drops some. The sample shows about 61,000 clones, about 86% of them seen only once. Looked up from germline, CDR1 is SGHTA and CDR2 is FQGNSA. The CDR3 has 13 residues. The V end lost 7 bases, the J end lost 7 bases, and 14 bases lay between the germline ends. The material sequenced was peripheral blood. V is TRBV7-2 and J is TRBJ2-1; the D is unclear. The receptor was isolated from a human donor in a cohort sampled during active COVID-19. This CDR3 is CASTQSRANEQFF. CDR3 DNA: TGTGCCAGCACTCAATCCCGAGCTAATGAGCAGTTCTTC.